One sample yielded the 16 T cell receptor beta chains listed below, sequenced in a study of blood T cell repertoires in COVID-19. The assay was immunoSEQ multiplex PCR, and TCRdb's table has in-frame clones only and misses some. This table holds 43,000 or so clones, over 75% found once. The sample was peripheral blood. These receptors all stem from a woman aged 60-75 years with acute or convalescent COVID-19.

The rearrangement links TRBV2 to TRBJ1-5; 7 positions match TRBD1. With V trimmed by 4 bases and J by 0 bases, 12 bases remained unmatched. The CDR3 contains 18 residues. Germline assignment: CDR1 SNHLY and CDR2 FYNNEI. The CDR3 bases are TGTGCCAGCAGTGGAGACAGGGCGAGACAATATAGCAATCAGCCCCAGCATTTT. Translating it yields CASSGDRARQYSNQPQHF.

The V call is TRBV7-6, the J call TRBJ2-7; the match to TRBD2 covers 9 bases. CDR3 length: 17 amino acids. Trimming removed 1 base from V and 1 base from J; junction bases left unmatched: 8. Per germline, CDR1 SGHVS and CDR2 FNYEAQ. The CDR3 loop is CASSLVIAGDESYEQYF. CDR3 DNA sequence: TGTGCCAGCAGCTTAGTGATAGCGGGGGACGAATCCTACGAGCAGTACTTC.

J is TRBJ1-2 and V is TRBV11-2; D not certain. Germline V lookup: CDR1 SGHAT, CDR2 FQNNGV. CDR3 length: 13 amino acids. V gave up 5 bases and J gave up 7 bases, with 14 bases separating them. CDR3 DNA: TGTGCCAGCAGCCCAAACCCCCGAGGTGGCTACACCTTC. This translates into CASSPNPRGGYTF.

In this sample, this clone turned up a few times. The rearrangement joins TRBV14 to TRBJ1-2; no firm D call. V was clipped by 0 bases and J by 8 bases, with 13 bases between them. The CDR3 sequence is 14 residues long. In germline, CDR1 is SGHDN, CDR2 FVKESK. The CDR3 region has the DNA TGTGCCAGCAGCCAAGATCTAGGTGGCGAGGGCTACACCTTC. The encoded protein is CASSQDLGGEGYTF.

The chain carries TRBV18 and TRBJ1-4; TRBD1 agrees at 9 bases. V lost 6 bases, J lost 7 bases, and 9 bases stayed unmatched. The CDR3 sequence is 15 residues long. Germline CDR1 reads KGHSH; CDR2 reads LQKENI. Here the CDR3 DNA reads TGTGCCAGCTCTCAAAACAGGGGGCGAGGTGAAAAACTGTTTTTT. Protein product: CASSQNRGRGEKLFF.

This chain links TRBV18 with TRBJ1-3; D is uncertain. The CDR3 runs to 13 residues. V dropped 3 bases and J dropped 0 bases, with 3 bases sitting between them. Germline CDR1 and CDR2: KGHSH and LQKENI. The CDR3 bases are TGTGCCAGCTCACCCAACTCTGGAAACACCATATATTTT. Protein sequence: CASSPNSGNTIYF.

V is TRBV10-2 and J is TRBJ1-5; no firm D call. Trimming removed 3 bases from V and 6 bases from J, with 9 bases in between. The CDR3 extends over 13 amino acids. In germline, CDR1 is WSHSY, CDR2 SAAADI. Here the CDR3 DNA reads TGCGCCAGCAGTGACCAGGCAAGTCAGCCCCAGCATTTT. Residues: CASSDQASQPQHF.

This chain uses TRBV12-3 or TRBV12-4 with TRBJ1-2, with D perhaps TRBD1 (5 bases). V lost 6 bases and J 6 bases, leaving 8 bases between the germline ends. This CDR3 is 11 amino acids long. CDR3 in amino acids: CASSRGDGYTF. As DNA, the CDR3 is TGTGCCAGCAGCCGGGGGGATGGCTACACCTTC.

The chain is built from TRBV5-8 and TRBJ2-3; D is uncertain. With 6 bases removed from V and 3 bases from J, the gap between germline ends came to 20 bases. Per germline, CDR1 SGHTS and CDR2 YDEGEE. The CDR3 consists of 16 residues. CDR3 DNA: TGTGCCAGCATCACAGCCACCCTATTAACGACAGATACGCAGTATTTT. Its protein product is CASITATLLTTDTQYF.

This clone was seen only once. The chain is built from TRBV6-2 or TRBV6-3 and TRBJ2-1; D perhaps matches TRBD2 (7 bases). The CDR3 runs to 15 residues. Trimming took off 0 bases at V and 2 bases at J, with 8 bases between the two ends. CDR1 is MNHEY and CDR2 is SVGEGT in the germline V gene. This CDR3 is CASSYSGGPYNEQFF. The CDR3, as DNA: TGTGCCAGCAGTTACTCGGGGGGGCCCTACAATGAGCAGTTCTTC.

The gene calls are TRBV7-9 and TRBJ1-1; 7 bases match TRBD1. In germline, CDR1 is SEHNR, CDR2 FQNEAQ (reference sequence). The CDR3 consists of 14 residues. Germline trimming cut 5 bases from V and 6 bases from J; bases unmatched to any gene: 9. The CDR3 sequence is CASSQWSGGSEAFF. As DNA, the CDR3 is TGTGCCAGCAGCCAATGGTCAGGGGGGTCTGAAGCTTTCTTT. The full variable domain, its missing parts supplied by reference TRBV7-9 and TRBJ1-1, is DTGVSQNPRHKITKRGQNVTFRCDPISEHNRLYWYRQTLGQGPEFLTYFQNEAQLEKSRLLSDRFSAERPKGSFSTLEIQRTEQGDSAMYLCASSQWSGGSEAFFGQGTRLTVV.

This clone appeared a single time. This chain uses TRBV15 with TRBJ2-3, with D possibly TRBD1 on 6 matching bases. The germline V gene has CDR1 LNHNV and CDR2 YYDKDF (reference sequence). V dropped 4 bases and J dropped 4 bases, with 15 bases sitting between them. The CDR3 is 15 amino acids. CDR3 residues: CATSKKAGTPDTQYF. For the CDR3, the DNA is TGTGCCACCAGCAAAAAGGCCGGGACACCAGATACGCAGTATTTT. Full variable domain (missing parts from reference TRBV15 and TRBJ2-3): DAMVIQNPRYQVTQFGKPVTLSCSQTLNHNVMYWYQQKSSQAPKLLFHYYDKDFNNEADTPDNFQSRRPNTSFCFLDIRSPGLGDTAMYLCATSKKAGTPDTQYFGPGTRLTVL.

This rearrangement joins TRBV27 to TRBJ1-6, with 7 bases identical to TRBD1. V lost 5 bases to trimming and J lost 7 bases; unmatched junction nucleotides: 11. CDR3 length: 16 amino acids. Germline-derived CDR1 and CDR2 are MNHEY and SMNVEV (reference sequence). CDR3 nucleotide sequence: TGTGCCAGCAGTCAGATGATCGGGACAGCCAATTCACCCCTCCACTTT. Translated: CASSQMIGTANSPLHF.

This clone has a count of ten or more. The chain recombines TRBV7-3 with TRBJ2-1; D remains unclear. The V end was cut by 2 bases, the J end by 9 bases, with 20 bases between. The CDR3 runs 16 residues. CDR1 SGHTA and CDR2 FQGTGA come from the germline V gene. CDR3 protein: CASSLDTQAGLLEQFF. The DNA for the CDR3 is TGTGCCAGCAGCTTAGATACGCAGGCTGGGTTACTTGAGCAGTTCTTC.

This clone was observed a handful of times. The V and J genes are TRBV5-1 and TRBJ2-3; D is ambiguous. Germline V lookup: CDR1 SGHRS, CDR2 YFSETQ. Trimming removed 2 bases from V and 6 bases from J, with 10 bases in between. CDR3 length equals 13 residues. In DNA form, the CDR3 reads TGCGCCAGCAGCTTACGAACCCAGGATACGCAGTATTTT. It codes for CASSLRTQDTQYF.

The chain has TRBV27 and TRBJ2-7; D may be TRBD1 (5 bases). The germline V gene encodes CDR1 MNHEY and CDR2 SMNVEV (reference sequence). With 6 bases removed from V and 4 bases from J, the gap between germline ends came to 13 bases. CDR3 length equals 13 residues. For the CDR3, the DNA is TGTGCCAGCAGGGCAGGGTCACGGTACGAGCAGTACTTC. Residues: CASRAGSRYEQYF.